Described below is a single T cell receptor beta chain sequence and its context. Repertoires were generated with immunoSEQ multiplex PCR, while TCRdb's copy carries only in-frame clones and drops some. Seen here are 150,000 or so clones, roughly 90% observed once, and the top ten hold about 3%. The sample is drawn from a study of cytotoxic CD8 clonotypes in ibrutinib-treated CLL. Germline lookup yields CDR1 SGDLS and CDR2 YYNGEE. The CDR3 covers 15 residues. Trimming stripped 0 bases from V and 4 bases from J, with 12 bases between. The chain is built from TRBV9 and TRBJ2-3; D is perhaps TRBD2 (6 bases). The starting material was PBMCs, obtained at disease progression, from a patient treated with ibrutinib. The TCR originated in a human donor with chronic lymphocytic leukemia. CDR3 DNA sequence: TGTGCCAGCAGCGTAGTGACGGGAGTAGCAGATACGCAGTATTTT. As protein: CASSVVTGVADTQYF.